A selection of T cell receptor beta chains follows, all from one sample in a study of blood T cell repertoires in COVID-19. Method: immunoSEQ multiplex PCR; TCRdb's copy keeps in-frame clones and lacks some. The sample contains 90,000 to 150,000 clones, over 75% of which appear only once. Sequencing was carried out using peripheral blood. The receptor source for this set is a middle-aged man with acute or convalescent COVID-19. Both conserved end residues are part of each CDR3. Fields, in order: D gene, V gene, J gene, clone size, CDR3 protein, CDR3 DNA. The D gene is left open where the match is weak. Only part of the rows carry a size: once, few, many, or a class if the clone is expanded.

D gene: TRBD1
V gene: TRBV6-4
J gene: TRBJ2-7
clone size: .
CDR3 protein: CASSIGQGYEQYF
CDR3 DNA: TGTGCCAGCAGTATCGGACAGGGCTACGAGCAGTACTTC

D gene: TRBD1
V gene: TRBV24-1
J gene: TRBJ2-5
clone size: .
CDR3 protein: CATSDLNRGHQETQYF
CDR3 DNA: TGTGCCACCAGTGATTTGAACAGGGGGCACCAAGAGACCCAGTACTTC

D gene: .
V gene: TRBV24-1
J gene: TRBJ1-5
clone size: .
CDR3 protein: CATSDLFREGNQPQHF
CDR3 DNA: TGTGCCACCAGTGATTTGTTTAGGGAGGGCAATCAGCCCCAGCATTTT

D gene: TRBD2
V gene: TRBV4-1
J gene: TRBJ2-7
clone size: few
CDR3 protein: CASSQGPGRSEQYF
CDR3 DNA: TGCGCCAGCAGCCAAGGTCCCGGGAGGAGCGAGCAGTACTTC

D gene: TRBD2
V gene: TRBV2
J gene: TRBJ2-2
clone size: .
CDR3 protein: CASDISGGAGELFF
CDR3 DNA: TGTGCCAGCGATATTAGCGGGGGTGCCGGGGAGCTGTTTTTT

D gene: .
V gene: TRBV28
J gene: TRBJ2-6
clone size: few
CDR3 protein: CASSSPGRDGANVLTF
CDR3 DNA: TGTGCCAGCAGTTCACCCGGCAGGGATGGGGCCAACGTCCTGACTTTC

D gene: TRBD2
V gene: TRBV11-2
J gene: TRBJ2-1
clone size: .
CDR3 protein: CASSFSGLVAYNEQFF
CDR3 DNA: TGTGCCAGCAGCTTCTCGGGACTAGTCGCATACAATGAGCAGTTCTTC

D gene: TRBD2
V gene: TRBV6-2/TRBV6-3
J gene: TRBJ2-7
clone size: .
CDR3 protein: CASSGPGTSSDEQYF
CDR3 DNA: TGTGCCAGCAGTGGTCCCGGGACTAGTTCGGACGAGCAGTACTTC

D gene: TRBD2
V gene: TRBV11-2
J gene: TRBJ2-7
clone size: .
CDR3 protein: CASSLDTSGPYEQYF
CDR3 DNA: TGTGCCAGCAGCTTAGATACTAGCGGCCCCTACGAGCAGTACTTC

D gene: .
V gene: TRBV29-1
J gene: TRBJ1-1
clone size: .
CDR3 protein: CSVRGEGNTEAFF
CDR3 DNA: TGCAGCGTTCGCGGGGAGGGGAACACTGAAGCTTTCTTT